This TCR beta chain was sequenced in a study of OX40 agonist ivuxolimab in advanced cancers. Libraries were prepared by immunoSEQ multiplex PCR; TCRdb keeps only in-frame clonotypes and omits some of them. Among 98,000 or so clones listed, nearly 90% were seen once. General study results and limits: The study found that CD8+ T cells averaged more expanded clones than CD4+.

As to this clone: Its antigen remains unidentified.

The CDR3 consists of 15 residues. Germline V gene data show CDR1 as SGHRS and CDR2 as YFSETQ. Losses at the gene ends were 0 bases for V and 2 bases for J; bases not matched to a gene: 0. Material: CD4+ or CD8+ T cells sorted from blood, obtained in a trial of the OX40 agonist ivuxolimab. This receptor was identified in an adult with an advanced solid tumor such as melanoma, head and neck, liver or kidney cancer. This chain uses TRBV5-1 with TRBJ2-1; the match to TRBD1 covers 9 bases. This CDR3 is CASSLGDRAYNEQFF. CDR3 in DNA: TGCGCCAGCAGCTTGGGGGACAGGGCCTACAATGAGCAGTTCTTC.